This T cell receptor beta chain was captured in a study of T cells in Graves' hyperthyroidism and ophthalmopathy (dated by TCRdb to between 2019 and 2020). Background for the entire study: Peripheral blood was sampled at the time of initial diagnosis, prior to any treatment. The approximately 90 discovery patients were randomly split 7:3 into training and test sets. The paper reports TCR Vbeta CDR3 sequencing of roughly 140 peripheral blood samples: some 41 ophthalmopathy, under 85 hyperthyroidism and approximately 17 progressor patients. Prospective prediction of ophthalmopathy was tested in an independent validation cohort consisting of some 18 hyperthyroidism patients and approximately 16 patients who later progressed to ophthalmopathy. To identify distinguishing TCR V-J signatures, a discovery cohort of about 100 patients was used, comprising some 43 with Graves' ophthalmopathy and 57 with stable Graves' hyperthyroidism. Following sampling, methimazole starting at 30 mg daily was given to hyperthyroidism patients, and high-dose intravenous methylprednisolone was given to ophthalmopathy patients. The study also compared thyroid tissue and blood T-cell repertoires from about 6 Graves' hyperthyroidism patients. The study at large found these results: In cross-validation, a model built on a 13 V-J signature told ophthalmopathy apart from stable hyperthyroidism with less than 90% sensitivity and 81% to 82% specificity, and in testing the same model reached 80%/75%. No statistical method was used to fix the sample size in advance, and group allocation was not hidden from the investigators. Most expanded thyroid clonotypes (frequency above 0.001) were also detected in blood, suggesting blood repertoires may reflect thyroid immune responses. In validation, the model predicted progression to ophthalmopathy a median of roughly 6.2 months before onset, with around 70% sensitivity and about 75% specificity.

Amplification of TCR beta CDR3 regions was carried out from RNA transcripts. A first-round RT-PCR of the TCR CDR3 used the HTBI primer set with the Qiagen OneStep RT-PCR kit. A second multiplex PCR round built the libraries, followed by size selection and purification. Paired-end sequencing of the libraries was performed with 100 bp reads on an Illumina HiSeq2000. The authors' pipeline ran thus. SOAPnuke was used to process the raw data, with reads discarded if the reads contained adapters or uncalled bases, had a mean Phred below 15, or lacked an exact constant-primer or identifier match. COPE v1.2.5 was used to merge high-quality paired reads, and clonotypes were defined as unique nucleotide sequences. MiTCR v1.1 was used to align the clonotypes against IMGT TRBV, TRBD and TRBJ reference segments. The analysis was restricted to V-J combinations with a frequency above 0.0001, which together covered 99% to 99.2% of the repertoires. The TCS score was defined as the ratio of F50 (clonal expansion) to E x V (chaos), calculated using BLOSUM62-based TCRdist between CDR3 peptides within each V-J. Welch's t-statistics and random forest reduced 450 to 600 V-J features to about 13, which were used in a naive Bayes classifier (R e1071). TCRdb trimmed public reads at Q25 via fastp, called clones via MiXCR and kept in-frame beta chains. Records with the same CDR3 protein are collapsed into one entry carrying the most frequent genes and DNA. None of the V and J calls come from the authors' own analysis; TCRdb made them. This sample is represented by about 590,000 distinct CDR3 sequences; around 14% of them were singletons. The ten largest clonotypes hold around 7.3% of the sample.

The trim is 0 bases for V and 5 bases for J, with a gap of 17 bases between the germline ends. From a lookup of the germline V gene, CDR1 and CDR2 are SGHAT and FQNNGV. Taken from cysteine to phenylalanine, the CDR3 has 16 residues. Kept here is only the CDR3 DNA, which spans 48 bases and is read in frame from base 1. Graves' hyperthyroidism was defined as stable when no progression to ophthalmopathy occurred over 18 months of follow-up. Hyperthyroidism patients were newly diagnosed, with disease duration under 2 months, and aged 18 to 65 years. Exclusion was applied to patients with uncontrolled infections, other autoimmune diseases, pregnancy or lactation. Diagnoses were established on the basis of clinical symptoms, serum thyroxine and TRAb, thyroid ultrasound, and orbital computed tomography. Ficoll-Paque density gradient centrifugation was used to isolate PBMCs from under 11 ml of fresh peripheral blood. Trizol reagent was used to extract total RNA, and RNA quality was then checked on an Agilent 2100 Bioanalyzer.

This clonotype showed up many times. The antigen it recognizes is unknown. The sample holds no much larger clone one base away, and base qualities are not on file. Specimen: blood. The source is a woman aged 25 to 45 with Graves' hyperthyroidism. This receptor chain uses TRBV11-2 and TRBJ2-7; possibly the D gene is TRBD1, per 5 matching bases. The DNA sequence is given as TGTGCCAGCAGCTTAGATGCAGGACCAGGGTTGAACGAGCAGTACTTC. This yields the protein CASSLDAGPGLNEQYF. This CDR3, with the reference TRBV11-2 and TRBJ2-7 proteins standing in past its ends, gives the full variable domain EAGVAQSPRYKIIEKRQSVAFWCNPISGHATLYWYQQILGQGPKLLIQFQNNGVVDDSQLPKDRFSAERLKGVDSTLKIQPAKLEDSAVYLCASSLDAGPGLNEQYFGPGTRLTVT.